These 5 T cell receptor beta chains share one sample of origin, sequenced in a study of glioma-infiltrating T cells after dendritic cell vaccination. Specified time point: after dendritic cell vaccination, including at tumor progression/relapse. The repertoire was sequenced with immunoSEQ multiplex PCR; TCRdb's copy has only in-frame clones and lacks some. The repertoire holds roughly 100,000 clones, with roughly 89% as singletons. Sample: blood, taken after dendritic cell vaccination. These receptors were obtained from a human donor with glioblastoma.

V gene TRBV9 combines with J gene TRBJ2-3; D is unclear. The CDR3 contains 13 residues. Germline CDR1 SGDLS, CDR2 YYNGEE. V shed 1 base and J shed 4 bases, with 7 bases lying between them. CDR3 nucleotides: TGTGCCAGCAGCGTAACAGATGCAGATACGCAGTATTTT. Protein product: CASSVTDADTQYF.

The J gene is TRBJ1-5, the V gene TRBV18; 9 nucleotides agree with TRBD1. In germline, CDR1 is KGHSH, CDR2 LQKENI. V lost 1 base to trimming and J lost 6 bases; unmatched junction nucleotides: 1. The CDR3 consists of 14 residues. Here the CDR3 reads CASSPQGQGQPQHF. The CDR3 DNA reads TGTGCCAGCTCACCACAGGGACAGGGTCAGCCCCAGCATTTT.

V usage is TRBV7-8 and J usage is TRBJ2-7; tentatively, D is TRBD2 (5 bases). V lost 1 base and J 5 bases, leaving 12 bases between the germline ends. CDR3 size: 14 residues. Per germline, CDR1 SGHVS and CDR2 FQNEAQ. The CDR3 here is CASSLGRRMDEQYF. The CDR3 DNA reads TGTGCCAGCAGCTTAGGCAGGAGGATGGACGAGCAGTACTTC.

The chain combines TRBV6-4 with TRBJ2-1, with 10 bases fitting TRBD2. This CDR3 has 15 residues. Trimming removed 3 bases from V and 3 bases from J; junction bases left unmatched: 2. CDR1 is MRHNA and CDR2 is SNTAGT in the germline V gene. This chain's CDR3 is CASSEVAGGYNEQFF. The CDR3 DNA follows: TGTGCCAGCAGTGAAGTAGCGGGGGGCTACAATGAGCAGTTCTTC.

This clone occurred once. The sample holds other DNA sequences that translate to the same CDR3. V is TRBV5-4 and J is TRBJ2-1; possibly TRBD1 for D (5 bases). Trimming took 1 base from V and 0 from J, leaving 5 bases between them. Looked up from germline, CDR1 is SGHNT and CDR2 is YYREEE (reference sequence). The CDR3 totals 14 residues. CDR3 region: CASSLQGSYNEQFF. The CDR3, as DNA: TGTGCCAGCAGCTTGCAGGGCTCCTACAATGAGCAGTTCTTC.